The source of this T cell receptor beta chain is a study of T cells in Graves' hyperthyroidism and ophthalmopathy. With regard to this clonotype: Its antigen is unknown.

Trimming removed 4 bases from V and 4 bases from J; junction bases left unmatched: 7. Germline assignment: CDR1 SGDLS and CDR2 YYNGEE. CDR3 length equals 14 residues. It was RNA transcripts that yielded the amplified TCR beta CDR3 regions. A set of HTBI primers served as the primers for a first-round RT-PCR of the TCR CDR3. TCRdb passed the multiplex PCR reads through MiXCR, listing each CDR3 protein once. The sample holds under 800,000 distinct CDR3 sequences, less than 15% seen once. Study-level findings and limits: For ophthalmopathy, model prediction preceded onset by a median around six months. In the blood, most expanded thyroid clonotypes above 0.001 appeared as well.

The rearrangement uses TRBV9 and TRBJ2-7; 8 nucleotides line up with TRBD1. The sample taken for sequencing was blood. This TCR derives from a woman aged 18-29 years with Graves' hyperthyroidism. CDR3 coding DNA: TGTGCCAGCAGCACCGGACAGGGCTCGTACGAGCAGTACTTC. Translated: CASSTGQGSYEQYF.